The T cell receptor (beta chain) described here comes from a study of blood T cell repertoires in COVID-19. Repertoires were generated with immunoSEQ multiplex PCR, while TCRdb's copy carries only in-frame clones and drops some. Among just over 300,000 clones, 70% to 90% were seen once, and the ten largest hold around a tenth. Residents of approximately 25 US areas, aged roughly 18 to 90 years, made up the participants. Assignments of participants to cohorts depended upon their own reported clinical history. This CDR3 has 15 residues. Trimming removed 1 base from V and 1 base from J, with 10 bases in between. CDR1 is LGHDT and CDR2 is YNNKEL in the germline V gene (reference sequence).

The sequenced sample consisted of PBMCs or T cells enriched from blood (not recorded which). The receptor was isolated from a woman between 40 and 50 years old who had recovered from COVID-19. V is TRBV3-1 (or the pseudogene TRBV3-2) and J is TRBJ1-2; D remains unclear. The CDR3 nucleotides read TGTGCCAGCAGCCAAGGGTCAGTAAATAACTATGGCTACACCTTC. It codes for CASSQGSVNNYGYTF.